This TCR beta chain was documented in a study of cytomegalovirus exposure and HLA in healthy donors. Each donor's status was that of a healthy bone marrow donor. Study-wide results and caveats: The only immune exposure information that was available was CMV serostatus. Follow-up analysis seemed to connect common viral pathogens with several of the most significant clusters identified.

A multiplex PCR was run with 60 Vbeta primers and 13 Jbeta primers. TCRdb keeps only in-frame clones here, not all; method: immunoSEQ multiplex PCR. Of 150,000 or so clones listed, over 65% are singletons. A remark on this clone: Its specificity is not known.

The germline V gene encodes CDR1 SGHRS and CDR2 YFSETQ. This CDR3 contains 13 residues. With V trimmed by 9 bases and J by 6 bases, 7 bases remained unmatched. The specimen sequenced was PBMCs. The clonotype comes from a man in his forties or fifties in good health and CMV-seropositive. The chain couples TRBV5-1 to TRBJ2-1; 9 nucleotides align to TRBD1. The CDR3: CATSGTGINEQFF. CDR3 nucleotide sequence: TGCGCCACTTCCGGGACAGGGATCAATGAGCAGTTCTTC.